This TCR beta chain was sequenced during a study of blood T cell repertoires in COVID-19. Study in general: From the United States, Italy and Spain came samples of acute and convalescent COVID-19. In each case, the material was cDNA or gDNA derived from T cells, B-cell-depleted T cells, or PBMCs.

Generated by immunoSEQ multiplex PCR, the TCRdb table keeps only in-frame clones and is missing some. The repertoire holds 65,000 to 80,000 clones, about 80% seen once, with around 10% in the top ten. With V trimmed by 8 bases and J by 3 bases, 8 bases remained unmatched. Germline assignment: CDR1 LGHNA and CDR2 YNFKEQ. This CDR3 is 15 amino acids long. This clone was detected once. The material sequenced was peripheral blood. This receptor was obtained from a middle-aged man with acute or convalescent COVID-19. The rearrangement links TRBV4-2 to TRBJ2-3; TRBD2 matches 10 bases. CDR3 region: CASASSGGQTDTQYF. The CDR3 coding sequence is TGTGCCAGCGCCAGTAGCGGGGGGCAGACAGATACGCAGTATTTT.